This TCR beta chain is drawn from a study of blood T cell repertoires in COVID-19. Study in general: Italy, Spain and the United States were the sources of the convalescent and acute COVID-19 samples.

Germline V gene data show CDR1 as LNHDA and CDR2 as SQIVND (reference sequence). V lost 1 base to trimming and J lost 9 bases, with 22 bases between them. The CDR3 runs to 17 residues. The assay was immunoSEQ multiplex PCR, and TCRdb's table has in-frame clones only and misses some. Of 65,000 to 70,000 clones detected, about four fifths appear once; the ten largest clones hold roughly 4.5%. The chain has TRBV19 and TRBJ1-5; D remains ambiguous. Sequences were obtained from peripheral blood. This TCR was recovered from a woman in her sixties with acute or convalescent COVID-19. CDR3: CASSIGGMDILSSPQHF. Written as DNA, the CDR3 is TGTGCCAGTAGTATAGGAGGGATGGATATCCTATCTTCGCCCCAGCATTTT.